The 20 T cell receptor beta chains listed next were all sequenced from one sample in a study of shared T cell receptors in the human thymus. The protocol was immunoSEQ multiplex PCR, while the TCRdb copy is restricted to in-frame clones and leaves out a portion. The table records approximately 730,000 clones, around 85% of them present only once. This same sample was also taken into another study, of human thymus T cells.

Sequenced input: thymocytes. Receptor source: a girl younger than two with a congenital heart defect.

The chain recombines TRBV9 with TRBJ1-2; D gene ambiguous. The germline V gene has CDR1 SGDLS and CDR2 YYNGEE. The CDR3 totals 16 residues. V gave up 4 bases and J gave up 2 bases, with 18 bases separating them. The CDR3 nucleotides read TGTGCCAGCAGCCCCCGACCCGAGGAACCGAACTATGGCTACACCTTC. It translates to CASSPRPEEPNYGYTF.

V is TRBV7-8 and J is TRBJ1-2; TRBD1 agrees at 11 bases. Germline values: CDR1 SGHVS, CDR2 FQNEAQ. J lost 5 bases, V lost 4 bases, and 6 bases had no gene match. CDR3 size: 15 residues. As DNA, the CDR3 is TGTGCCAGCAGCTCAAACCGGGACAGGGGGTATGGCTACACCTTC. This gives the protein CASSSNRDRGYGYTF. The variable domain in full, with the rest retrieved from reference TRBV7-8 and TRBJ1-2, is GAGVSQSPRYKVAKRGQDVALRCDPISGHVSLFWYQQALGQGPEFLTYFQNEAQLDKSGLPSDRFFAERPEGSVSTLKIQRTQQEDSAVYLCASSSNRDRGYGYTFGSGTRLTVV.

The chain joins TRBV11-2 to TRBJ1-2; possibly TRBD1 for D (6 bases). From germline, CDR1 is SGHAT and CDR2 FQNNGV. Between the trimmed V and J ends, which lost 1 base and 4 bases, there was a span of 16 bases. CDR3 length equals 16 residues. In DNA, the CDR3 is TGTGCCAGCAGCTTAGCACAGGGCACTCGAGGCTATGGCTACACCTTC. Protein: CASSLAQGTRGYGYTF.

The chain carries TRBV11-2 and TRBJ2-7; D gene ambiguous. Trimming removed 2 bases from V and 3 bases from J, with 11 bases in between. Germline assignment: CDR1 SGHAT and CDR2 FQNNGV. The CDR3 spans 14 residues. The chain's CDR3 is CASSLSLPLYEQYF. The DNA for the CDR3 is TGTGCCAGCAGCTTAAGTCTACCCCTCTACGAGCAGTACTTC.

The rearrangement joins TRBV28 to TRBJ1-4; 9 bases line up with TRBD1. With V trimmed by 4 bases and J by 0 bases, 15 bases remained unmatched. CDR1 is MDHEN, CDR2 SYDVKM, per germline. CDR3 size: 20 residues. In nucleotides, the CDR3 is TGTGCCAGCAGTTCAACCCCGGGACAGGGAAGCCGCCCAACTAATGAAAAACTGTTTTTT. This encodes CASSSTPGQGSRPTNEKLFF. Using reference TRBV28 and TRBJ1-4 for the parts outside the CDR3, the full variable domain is DVKVTQSSRYLVKRTGEKVFLECVQDMDHENMFWYRQDPGLGLRLIYFSYDVKMKEKGDIPEGYSVSREKKERFSLILESASTNQTSMYLCASSSTPGQGSRPTNEKLFFGSGTQLSVL.

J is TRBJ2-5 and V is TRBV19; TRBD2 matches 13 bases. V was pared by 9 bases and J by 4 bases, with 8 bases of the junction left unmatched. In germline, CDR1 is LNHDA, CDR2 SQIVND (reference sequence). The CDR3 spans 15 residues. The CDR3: CASKSRTSGRETQYF. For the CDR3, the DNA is TGTGCCAGCAAATCCCGGACTAGCGGGAGAGAGACCCAGTACTTC. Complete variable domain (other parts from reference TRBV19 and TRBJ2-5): DGGITQSPKYLFRKEGQNVTLSCEQNLNHDAMYWYRQDPGQGLRLIYYSQIVNDFQKGDIAEGYSVSREKKESFPLTVTSAQKNPTAFYLCASKSRTSGRETQYFGPGTRLLVL.

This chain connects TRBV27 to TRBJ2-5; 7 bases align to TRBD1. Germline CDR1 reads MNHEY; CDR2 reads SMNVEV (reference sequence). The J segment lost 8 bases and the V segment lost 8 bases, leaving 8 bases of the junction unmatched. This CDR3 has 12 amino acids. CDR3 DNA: TGTGCCAGCCGTAGACAGGGTGGAACCCAGTACTTC. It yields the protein CASRRQGGTQYF.

CDR3 in DNA: TGTGCGAGCCTCAACTCTGCGGGGGATTCGTTTCGGGCGAACACTGAAGCTTTCTTT. This codes for CASLNSAGDSFRANTEAFF. This chain joins TRBV5-4 and TRBJ1-1; D may be TRBD1 (5 bases). Germline assignment: CDR1 SGHNT and CDR2 YYREEE (reference sequence). The CDR3 is 19 residues long.

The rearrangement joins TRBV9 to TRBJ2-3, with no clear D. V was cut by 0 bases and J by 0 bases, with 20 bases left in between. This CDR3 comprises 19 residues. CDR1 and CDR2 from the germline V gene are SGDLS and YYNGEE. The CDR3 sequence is CASSVGRWSLPTSTDTQYF. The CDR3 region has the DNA TGTGCCAGCAGCGTAGGACGGTGGAGTCTTCCAACTAGCACAGATACGCAGTATTTT.

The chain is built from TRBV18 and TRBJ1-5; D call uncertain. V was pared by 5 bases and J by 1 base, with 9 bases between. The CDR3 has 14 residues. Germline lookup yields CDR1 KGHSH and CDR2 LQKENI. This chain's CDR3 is CASSLGRSNQPQHF. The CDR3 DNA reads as TGTGCCAGCTCATTGGGCAGAAGCAATCAGCCCCAGCATTTT.

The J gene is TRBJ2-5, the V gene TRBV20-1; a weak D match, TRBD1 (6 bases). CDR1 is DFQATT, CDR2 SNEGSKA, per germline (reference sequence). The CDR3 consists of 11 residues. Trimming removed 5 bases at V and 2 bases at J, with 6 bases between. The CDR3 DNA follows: TGCAGTGCTCAGGGGCAAGAGACCCAGTACTTC. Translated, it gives CSAQGQETQYF.

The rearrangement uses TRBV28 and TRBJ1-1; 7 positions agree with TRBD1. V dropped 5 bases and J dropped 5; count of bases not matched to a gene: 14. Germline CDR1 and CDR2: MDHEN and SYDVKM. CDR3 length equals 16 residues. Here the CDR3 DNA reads TGTGCCAGCAGTCCACAGGGGCGCCTAATTGGGACTGAAGCTTTCTTT. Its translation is CASSPQGRLIGTEAFF.

As DNA, the CDR3 is TGTGCCAGCAGCGTAGGTCCAGGGTCTTTAGTCTCACCCCTCCACTTT. It yields the protein CASSVGPGSLVSPLHF. This chain uses TRBV9 with TRBJ1-6, with D maybe TRBD1 (5 bases). The CDR3 consists of 16 residues. Trimming took 0 bases from V and 10 from J, leaving 17 bases between them. The germline V gene encodes CDR1 SGDLS and CDR2 YYNGEE.

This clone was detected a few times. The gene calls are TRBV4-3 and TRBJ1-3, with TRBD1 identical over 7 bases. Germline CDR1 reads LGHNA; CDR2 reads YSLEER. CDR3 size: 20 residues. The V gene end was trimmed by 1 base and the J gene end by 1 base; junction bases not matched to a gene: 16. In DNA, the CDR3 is TGCGCCAGCAGCCAAGTGTCTATTGAGGGACAGCCATTTTCTGGAAACACCATATATTTT. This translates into CASSQVSIEGQPFSGNTIYF.

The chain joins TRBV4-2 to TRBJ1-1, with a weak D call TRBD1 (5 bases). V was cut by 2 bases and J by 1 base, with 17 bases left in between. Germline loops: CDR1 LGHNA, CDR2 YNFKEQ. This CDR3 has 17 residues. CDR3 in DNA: TGTGCCAGCAGCCAAATTGATTTGCGACAGCAGAACACTGAAGCTTTCTTT. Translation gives CASSQIDLRQQNTEAFF.

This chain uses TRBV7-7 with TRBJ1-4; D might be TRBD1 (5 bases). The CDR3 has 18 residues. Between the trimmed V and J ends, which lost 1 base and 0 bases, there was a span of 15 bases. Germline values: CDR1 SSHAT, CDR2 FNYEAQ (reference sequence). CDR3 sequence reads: CASSLDAGGGTTNEKLFF. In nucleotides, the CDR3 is TGTGCCAGCAGCTTAGACGCCGGGGGGGGTACAACTAATGAAAAACTGTTTTTT.

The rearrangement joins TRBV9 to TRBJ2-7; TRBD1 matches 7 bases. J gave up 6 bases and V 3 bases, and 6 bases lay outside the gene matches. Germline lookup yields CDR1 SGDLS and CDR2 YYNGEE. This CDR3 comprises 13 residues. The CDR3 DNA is TGTGCCAGCAGCGAGACAGGGTTCGGCGAGCAGTACTTC. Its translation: CASSETGFGEQYF.

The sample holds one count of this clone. CDR3 sequence reads: CATHMDRDRDYGYTF. Here the CDR3 DNA reads TGTGCCACCCACATGGACCGAGACAGGGACTATGGCTACACCTTC. The genes are TRBV19 and TRBJ1-2; 7 bases line up with TRBD1. Germline assignment: CDR1 LNHDA and CDR2 SQIVND (reference sequence). The V gene end was trimmed by 10 bases and the J gene end by 3 bases; junction bases not matched to a gene: 14. This CDR3 comprises 15 residues.

The CDR3 protein is CASSLGRYFEAFF. The CDR3 nucleotides are TGTGCCAGCAGTCTCGGGAGATATTTTGAAGCTTTCTTT. The V and J genes are TRBV6-5 and TRBJ1-1; the D is unclear. The CDR3 extends over 13 amino acids. Germline CDR1 and CDR2: MNHEY and SVGAGI. Deletions cut 5 bases from V and 7 bases from J, with 14 bases between.

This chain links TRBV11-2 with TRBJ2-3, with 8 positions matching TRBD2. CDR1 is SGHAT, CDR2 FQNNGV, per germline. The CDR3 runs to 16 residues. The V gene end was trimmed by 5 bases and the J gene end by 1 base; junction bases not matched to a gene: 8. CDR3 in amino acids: CASSPIKAGGTDTQYF. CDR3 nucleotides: TGTGCCAGCAGCCCCATAAAAGCGGGGGGCACAGATACGCAGTATTTT.